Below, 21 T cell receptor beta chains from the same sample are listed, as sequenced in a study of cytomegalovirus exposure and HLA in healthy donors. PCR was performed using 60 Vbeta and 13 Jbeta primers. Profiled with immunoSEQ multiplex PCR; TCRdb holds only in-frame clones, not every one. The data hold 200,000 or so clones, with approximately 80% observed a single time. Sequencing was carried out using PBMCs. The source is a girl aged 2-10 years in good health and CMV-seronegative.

Written as DNA, the CDR3 is TGTGCCAGCTCCCGGGACAATGTCGGAAACACCATATATTTT. Residues: CASSRDNVGNTIYF. This sequence joins TRBV6-5 and TRBJ1-3, with a tentative D call TRBD1 (6 bases). Germline V gene sequence: CDR1 MNHEY, CDR2 SVGAGI. This CDR3 is 14 amino acids long. Between the trimmed V and J ends, which lost 8 bases and 4 bases, there was a span of 15 bases.

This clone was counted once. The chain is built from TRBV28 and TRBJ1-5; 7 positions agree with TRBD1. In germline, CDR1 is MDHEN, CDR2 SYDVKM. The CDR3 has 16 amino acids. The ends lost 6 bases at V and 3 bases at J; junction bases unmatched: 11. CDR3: CASSWDRTGFNQPQHF. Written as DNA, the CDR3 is TGTGCCAGCAGCTGGGACCGGACAGGCTTCAATCAGCCCCAGCATTTT.

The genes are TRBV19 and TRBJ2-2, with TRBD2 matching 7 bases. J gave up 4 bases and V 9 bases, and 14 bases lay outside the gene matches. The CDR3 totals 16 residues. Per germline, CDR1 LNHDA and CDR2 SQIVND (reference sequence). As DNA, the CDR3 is TGTGCCAGCCGATATTCCCGCGGGGGAGGCACCGGGGAGCTGTTTTTT. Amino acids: CASRYSRGGGTGELFF.

CDR3 residues: CASTNREGGLNTGELFF. The CDR3 DNA is TGTGCCAGTACTAATAGGGAGGGAGGTTTGAACACCGGGGAGCTGTTTTTT. V usage is TRBV19 and J usage is TRBJ2-2, with 7 bases matching TRBD2. Trimming took 7 bases from V and 1 from J; bases not matched to a gene: 12. This CDR3 has 17 residues. Looked up from germline, CDR1 is LNHDA and CDR2 is SQIVND (reference sequence).

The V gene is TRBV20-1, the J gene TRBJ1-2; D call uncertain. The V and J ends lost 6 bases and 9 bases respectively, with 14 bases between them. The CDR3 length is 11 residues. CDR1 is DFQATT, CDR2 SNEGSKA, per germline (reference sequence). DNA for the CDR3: TGCAGTGCCCTCCGATTAGAACGCTACACCTTC. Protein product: CSALRLERYTF.

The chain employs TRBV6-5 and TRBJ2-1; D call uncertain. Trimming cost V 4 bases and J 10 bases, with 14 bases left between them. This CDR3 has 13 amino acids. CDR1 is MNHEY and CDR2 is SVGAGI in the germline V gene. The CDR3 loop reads CASSSTRQREQFF. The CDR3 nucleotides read TGTGCCAGCAGTTCGACTCGGCAAAGGGAGCAGTTCTTC.

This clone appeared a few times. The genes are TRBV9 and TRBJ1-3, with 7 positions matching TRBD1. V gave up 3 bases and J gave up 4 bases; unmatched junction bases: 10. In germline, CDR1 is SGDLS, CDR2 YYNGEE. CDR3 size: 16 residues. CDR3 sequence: CASSAFDRAGGNTIYF. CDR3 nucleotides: TGTGCCAGCAGCGCGTTCGACAGGGCAGGGGGAAACACCATATATTTT.

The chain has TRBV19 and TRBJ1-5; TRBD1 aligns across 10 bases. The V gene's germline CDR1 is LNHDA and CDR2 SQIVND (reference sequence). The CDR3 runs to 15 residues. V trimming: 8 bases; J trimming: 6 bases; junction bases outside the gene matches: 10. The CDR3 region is CASEPRTGGSQPQHF. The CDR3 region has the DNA TGTGCCAGTGAGCCCCGGACAGGGGGTAGTCAGCCCCAGCATTTT.

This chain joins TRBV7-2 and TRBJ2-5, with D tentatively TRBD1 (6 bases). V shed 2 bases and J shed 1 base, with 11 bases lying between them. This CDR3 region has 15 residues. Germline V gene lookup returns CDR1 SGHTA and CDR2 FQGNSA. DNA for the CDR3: TGTGCCAGCAGCTTACGGCGGACAGCCCAAGAGACCCAGTACTTC. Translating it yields CASSLRRTAQETQYF.

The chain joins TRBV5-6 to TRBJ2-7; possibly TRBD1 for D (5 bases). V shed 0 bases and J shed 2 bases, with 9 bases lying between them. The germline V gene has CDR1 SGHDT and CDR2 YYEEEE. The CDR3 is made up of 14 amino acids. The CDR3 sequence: CASSLGGYAYEQYF. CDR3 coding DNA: TGTGCCAGCAGCTTGGGGGGCTATGCCTACGAGCAGTACTTC.

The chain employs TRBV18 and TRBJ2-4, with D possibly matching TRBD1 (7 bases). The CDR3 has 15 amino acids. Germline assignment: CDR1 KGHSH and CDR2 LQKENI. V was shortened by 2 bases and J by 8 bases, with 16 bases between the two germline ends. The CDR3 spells CASSPAGGRGDIQYF. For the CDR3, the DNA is TGTGCCAGCTCACCAGCGGGTGGCAGGGGGGACATTCAGTACTTC.

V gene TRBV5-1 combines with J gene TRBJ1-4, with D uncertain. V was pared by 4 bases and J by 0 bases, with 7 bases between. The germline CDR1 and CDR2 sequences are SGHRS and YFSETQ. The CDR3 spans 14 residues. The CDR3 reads CASSPVATNEKLFF. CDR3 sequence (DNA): TGCGCCAGCAGCCCCGTTGCAACTAATGAAAAACTGTTTTTT.

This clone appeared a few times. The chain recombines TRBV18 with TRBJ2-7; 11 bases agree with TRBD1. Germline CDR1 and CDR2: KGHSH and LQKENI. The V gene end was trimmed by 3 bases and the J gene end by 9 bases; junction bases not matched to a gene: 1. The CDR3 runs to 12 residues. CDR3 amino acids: CASSPGQGGQYF. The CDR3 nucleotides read TGTGCCAGCTCACCGGGACAGGGGGGGCAGTACTTC.

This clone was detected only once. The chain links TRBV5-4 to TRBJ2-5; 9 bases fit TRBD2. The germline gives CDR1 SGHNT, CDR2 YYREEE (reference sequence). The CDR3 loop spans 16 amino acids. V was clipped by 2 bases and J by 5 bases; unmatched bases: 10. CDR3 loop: CASSFSGGRAAETQYF. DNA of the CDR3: TGTGCCAGCAGCTTCTCAGGCGGGAGGGCCGCGGAGACCCAGTACTTC.

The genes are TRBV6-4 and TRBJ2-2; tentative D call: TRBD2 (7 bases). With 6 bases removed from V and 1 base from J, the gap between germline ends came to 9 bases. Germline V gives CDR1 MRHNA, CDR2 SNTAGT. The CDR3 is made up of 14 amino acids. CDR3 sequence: CASSGGRNTGELFF. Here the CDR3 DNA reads TGTGCCAGCAGCGGGGGGCGGAACACCGGGGAGCTGTTTTTT.

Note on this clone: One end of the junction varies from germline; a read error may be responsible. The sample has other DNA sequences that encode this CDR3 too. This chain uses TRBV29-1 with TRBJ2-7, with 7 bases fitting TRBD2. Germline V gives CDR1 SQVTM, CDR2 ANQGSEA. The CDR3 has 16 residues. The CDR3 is CSVEESSGVFSYEQYF. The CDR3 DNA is TGCAGCGTCGAAGAGTCCAGCGGGGTTTTCTCCTACGAGCAGTACTTC.

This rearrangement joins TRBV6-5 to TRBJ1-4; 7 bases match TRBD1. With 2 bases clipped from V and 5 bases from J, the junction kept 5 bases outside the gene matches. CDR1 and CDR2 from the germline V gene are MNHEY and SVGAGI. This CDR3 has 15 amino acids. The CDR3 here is CASSYHQGENEKLFF. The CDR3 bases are TGTGCCAGCAGTTACCACCAGGGGGAGAATGAAAAACTGTTTTTT.

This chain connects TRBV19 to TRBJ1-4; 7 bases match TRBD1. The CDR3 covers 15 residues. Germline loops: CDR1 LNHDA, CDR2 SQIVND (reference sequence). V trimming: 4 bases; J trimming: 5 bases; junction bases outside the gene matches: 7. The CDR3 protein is CASSTQGTANEKLFF. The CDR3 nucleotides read TGTGCCAGTAGTACCCAGGGGACAGCGAATGAAAAACTGTTTTTT.

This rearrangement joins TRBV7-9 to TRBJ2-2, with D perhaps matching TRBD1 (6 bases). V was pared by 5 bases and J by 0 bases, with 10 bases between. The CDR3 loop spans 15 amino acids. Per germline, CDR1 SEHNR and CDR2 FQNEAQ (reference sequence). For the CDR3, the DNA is TGTGCCAGCAGCCTGGGGACATCGAACACCGGGGAGCTGTTTTTT. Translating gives CASSLGTSNTGELFF. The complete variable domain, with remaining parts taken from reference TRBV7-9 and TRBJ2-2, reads DTGVSQNPRHKITKRGQNVTFRCDPISEHNRLYWYRQTLGQGPEFLTYFQNEAQLEKSRLLSDRFSAERPKGSFSTLEIQRTEQGDSAMYLCASSLGTSNTGELFFGEGSRLTVL.

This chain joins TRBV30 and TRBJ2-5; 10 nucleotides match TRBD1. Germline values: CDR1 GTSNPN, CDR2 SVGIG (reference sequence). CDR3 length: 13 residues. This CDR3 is CAATGGFQETQYF. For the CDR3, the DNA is TGTGCTGCGACAGGGGGCTTCCAAGAGACCCAGTACTTC. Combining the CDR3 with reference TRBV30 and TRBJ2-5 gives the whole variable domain SQTIHQWPATLVQPVGSPLSLECTVEGTSNPNLYWYRQAAGRGLQLLFYSVGIGQISSEVPQNLSASRPQDRQFILSSKKLLLSDSGFYLCAATGGFQETQYFGPGTRLLVL.

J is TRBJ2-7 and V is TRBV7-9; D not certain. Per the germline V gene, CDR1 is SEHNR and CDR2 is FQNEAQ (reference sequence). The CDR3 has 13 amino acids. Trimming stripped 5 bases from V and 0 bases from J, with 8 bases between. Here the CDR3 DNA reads TGTGCCAGCAGCAACCCCAGCTCCTACGAGCAGTACTTC. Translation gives CASSNPSSYEQYF.